The rows below give T cell receptor beta chains drawn from one sample of a study of blood T cell repertoires in COVID-19. The table came from immunoSEQ multiplex PCR; TCRdb's copy has only in-frame clones and leaves some out. The sample holds roughly 250,000 clones, approximately 90% seen once. Material for sequencing was peripheral blood. All receptors come from a man younger than 40 with acute or convalescent COVID-19. Both conserved end residues are part of each CDR3. A D gene is named only where the DNA matches it firmly. Clone size is shown for a subset of rows, as once, few, many or a class of expanded clone.

TRBV10-1,TRBJ1-1,.,TRBD1,TGCGCCAGCAGTGGGACCGGGACAGGGCCCGGACTTAACACTGAAGCTTTCTTT,CASSGTGTGPGLNTEAFF
TRBV19,TRBJ2-4,.,TRBD1,TGTGCCAGTAGACCCAGGGGGACGCCCCGGGACATTCAGTACTTC,CASRPRGTPRDIQYF
TRBV6-5,TRBJ1-2,.,TRBD1,TGTGCCAGCAGTTACTCGGCAGGGGGGTATGGCTACACCTTC,CASSYSAGGYGYTF
TRBV6-1,TRBJ1-2,.,.,TGTGCCAGCAGTGAACAGGGGCCCGGTGGCTATGGCTACACCTTC,CASSEQGPGGYGYTF
TRBV11-2,TRBJ1-6,.,TRBD1,TGTGCCAGCAGCCCCGACAGGGCACGTTCACCCCTCCACTTT,CASSPDRARSPLHF
TRBV12-3/TRBV12-4,TRBJ2-7,few,.,TGTGCCAGCAGCCCTACAGGAGTCGGCGAGCAGTACTTC,CASSPTGVGEQYF
TRBV6-5,TRBJ1-2,once,TRBD1,TGTGCCAGCAGTTACTTGCGGGACAGGGGACGAGGCTACACCTTC,CASSYLRDRGRGYTF
TRBV30,TRBJ2-3,.,TRBD2,TGTGCCTGGAGTGCACTAGCGGGGACCACAGATACGCAGTATTTT,CAWSALAGTTDTQYF
TRBV7-6,TRBJ1-1,.,.,TGTGCCAGCAGCTCCCGCCTGGGGCCGAACACTGAAGCTTTCTTT,CASSSRLGPNTEAFF
TRBV19,TRBJ1-1,.,.,TGTGCCAGTAGCCTTACAGCGGCTATTATTGAAGCTTTCTTT,CASSLTAAIIEAFF
TRBV6-6,TRBJ1-5,.,.,TGTGCCAGCAGGTGGGAACAGGGAAATCAGCCCCAGCATTTT,CASRWEQGNQPQHF
TRBV24-1,TRBJ2-3,.,.,TGTGCCACCAGTGACCGGGGAGATACGCAGTATTTT,CATSDRGDTQYF
TRBV6-6,TRBJ1-4,.,.,TGTGCCAGCAGCAGGGTAAATGAAAAACTGTTTTTT,CASSRVNEKLFF
TRBV7-3,TRBJ2-3,.,.,TGTGCCAGCAGCCTACAGGGTTTAGATACGCAGTATTTT,CASSLQGLDTQYF
TRBV2,TRBJ1-5,.,TRBD1,TGTGCCAGCAACTCGGGACAGGGGAATCAGCCCCAGCATTTT,CASNSGQGNQPQHF
TRBV6-5,TRBJ1-1,once,.,TGTGCCAGCAGTTACGGGAGAAACACTGAAGCTTTCTTT,CASSYGRNTEAFF
TRBV30,TRBJ2-2,.,.,TGTGCCTGGAGCGGTTCGGACAGTCCTAACACCGGGGAGCTGTTTTTT,CAWSGSDSPNTGELFF
TRBV28,TRBJ2-7,.,TRBD2,TGTGCCAGCAGTGGGACTAGCGGGAGAGAGCAGTACTTC,CASSGTSGREQYF
TRBV4-2,TRBJ1-2,.,TRBD1,TGTGCCAGCAGCACCACAGGGGGCGATGGCTACACCTTC,CASSTTGGDGYTF
TRBV7-3,TRBJ1-3,.,.,TGTGCCAGCAGCCCCACGGCGGGCTACCGCTCTGGAAACACCATATATTTT,CASSPTAGYRSGNTIYF
TRBV19,TRBJ2-1,few,TRBD1,TGTGCCAGTAGTATTAATCGACAGGGGGAGCAGTTCTTC,CASSINRQGEQFF
TRBV2,TRBJ2-2,.,TRBD1,TGTGCCAGCACGAGGGGGACAGGCGGGGAGCTGTTTTTT,CASTRGTGGELFF
TRBV28,TRBJ2-7,few,TRBD1,TGTGCCAGCAGTCGGGACAGGGGGCTTCCCTACGAGCAGTACTTC,CASSRDRGLPYEQYF
TRBV10-3,TRBJ2-3,.,TRBD2,TGTGCCACCGGACTAGCGGGGGACGGGGCAGATACGCAGTATTTT,CATGLAGDGADTQYF
TRBV9,TRBJ1-3,.,.,TGTGCCAGCAGCCTCGGGGGAGTCTCTGGAAACACCATATATTTT,CASSLGGVSGNTIYF
TRBV19,TRBJ1-2,.,.,TGTGCCAGTAGTATAGCCCCGGCGCGGGGCTACACCTTC,CASSIAPARGYTF
TRBV28,TRBJ2-1,.,.,TGTGCCAGCAGATCCCAGGGGACCTACAATGAGCAGTTCTTC,CASRSQGTYNEQFF